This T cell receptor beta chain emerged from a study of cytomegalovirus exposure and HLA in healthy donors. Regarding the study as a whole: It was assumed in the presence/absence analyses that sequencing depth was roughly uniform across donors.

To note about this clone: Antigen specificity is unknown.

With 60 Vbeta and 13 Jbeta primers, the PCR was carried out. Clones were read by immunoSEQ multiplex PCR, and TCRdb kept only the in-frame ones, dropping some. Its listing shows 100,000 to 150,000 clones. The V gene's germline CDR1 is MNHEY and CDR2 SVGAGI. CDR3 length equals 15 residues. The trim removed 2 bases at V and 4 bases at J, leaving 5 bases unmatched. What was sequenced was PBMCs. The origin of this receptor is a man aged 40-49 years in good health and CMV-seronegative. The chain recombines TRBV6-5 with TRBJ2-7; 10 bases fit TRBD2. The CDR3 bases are TGTGCCAGCAGTTACCACCTAGCGGGAGAATACGAGCAGTACTTC. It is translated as CASSYHLAGEYEQYF.